Each of the 15 T cell receptor beta chains below was sequenced from the same sample in a study of blood T cell repertoires in COVID-19. Data came from immunoSEQ multiplex PCR; TCRdb stores just in-frame clones and leaves some out. Of roughly 260,000 clones in the sample, about 88% were seen once. The sequenced material came from peripheral blood. The source of these receptors is a man aged 55 to 70 who had recovered from COVID-19.

This chain uses TRBV9 with TRBJ1-1; the D is unclear. Germline assignment: CDR1 SGDLS and CDR2 YYNGEE. CDR3 size: 15 residues. The V gene lost 2 bases and the J gene lost 4 bases, with 15 bases spanning the gap. The CDR3 here is CASSVAPSLGTEAFF. The CDR3 nucleotides read TGTGCCAGCAGCGTTGCCCCTAGTCTGGGCACTGAAGCTTTCTTT.

The chain joins TRBV4-2 to TRBJ2-5, with 10 bases fitting TRBD2. CDR1 LGHNA and CDR2 YNFKEQ come from the germline V gene. V was clipped by 1 base and J by 1 base; unmatched bases: 3. There are 16 residues in the CDR3. The CDR3 loop reads CASSQAERGGQETQYF. CDR3 sequence (DNA): TGTGCCAGCAGCCAAGCTGAGCGGGGGGGCCAAGAGACCCAGTACTTC.

V gene TRBV12-5 combines with J gene TRBJ2-5, with 12 nucleotides matching TRBD2. Trimming cost V 6 bases and J 5 bases; bases outside gene matches: 4. Germline V gene lookup returns CDR1 LGHNT and CDR2 FRNRAP. This CDR3 has 14 residues. Here the CDR3 reads CASGLAGGRETQYF. CDR3 coding DNA: TGTGCTAGTGGACTAGCGGGGGGACGGGAGACCCAGTACTTC.

CDR3 coding DNA: TGTGCCAGCAAGGGACTAGCGGGGGGCAATGAGCAGTTCTTC. It translates to CASKGLAGGNEQFF. This chain connects TRBV19 to TRBJ2-1, with TRBD2 matching over 15 bases. The V and J ends lost 9 bases and 6 bases, in that order; junction bases with no gene match: 3. The V gene's germline CDR1 is LNHDA and CDR2 SQIVND (reference sequence). CDR3 length equals 14 residues.

The V and J genes are TRBV28 and TRBJ2-1; D not certain. Germline V gene data show CDR1 as MDHEN and CDR2 as SYDVKM. The CDR3 totals 13 residues. V shed 8 bases and J shed 7 bases, with 15 bases lying between them. The CDR3 DNA reads TGTGCCAGCTCCCCCACCGGTCGGAATGAGCAGTTCTTC. Its protein product is CASSPTGRNEQFF.

The chain has TRBV4-2 and TRBJ1-4, with D tentatively TRBD1 (6 bases). The CDR3 is 15 amino acids. V was pared by 2 bases and J by 7 bases, with 14 bases between. Germline values: CDR1 LGHNA, CDR2 YNFKEQ. The CDR3 region is CASSQQGRGGEKLFF. The CDR3, as DNA: TGTGCCAGCAGCCAACAGGGGAGGGGGGGTGAAAAACTGTTTTTT.

J is TRBJ1-6 and V is TRBV2; 9 nucleotides line up with TRBD1. CDR1 is SNHLY, CDR2 FYNNEI, per germline. The trim removed 6 bases at V and 10 bases at J, leaving 13 bases unmatched. This CDR3 is built from 16 residues. Here the CDR3 DNA reads TGTGCCAGCAGCGCCAATACCGGGACAGGGAGATCACCCCTCCACTTT. Translated, it gives CASSANTGTGRSPLHF.

The gene calls are TRBV7-2 and TRBJ2-3, with 7 bases lining up with TRBD2. The CDR3 length is 17 residues. The V segment lost 3 bases and the J segment 1 base; nucleotides outside the gene matches: 10. Germline CDR1 and CDR2: SGHTA and FQGNSA. DNA of the CDR3: TGTGCCAGCAGCTTTCAAGCGGGGTATTCTGGCACAGATACGCAGTATTTT. Its protein is CASSFQAGYSGTDTQYF.

This clone was counted only a few times. This chain uses TRBV20-1 with TRBJ2-7; D is unresolved. The V end was cut by 8 bases, the J end by 7 bases, with 15 bases between. The CDR3 length is 11 residues. Looked up from germline, CDR1 is DFQATT and CDR2 is SNEGSKA (reference sequence). CDR3 sequence reads: CSYTLAAEQYF. In DNA form, the CDR3 reads TGCAGTTATACTCTCGCGGCGGAGCAGTACTTC.

This clone was found a few times. The chain joins TRBV19 to TRBJ2-1; 7 bases are a match to TRBD2. This CDR3 has 14 amino acids. The germline CDR1 and CDR2 sequences are LNHDA and SQIVND (reference sequence). V was pared by 2 bases and J by 15 bases, with 13 bases of the junction left unmatched. CDR3 residues: CASSISLADTTGFF. CDR3 DNA: TGTGCCAGTAGTATATCTCTAGCGGACACGACGGGGTTCTTC. The full variable domain, with the rest looked up from reference TRBV19 and TRBJ2-1, is DGGITQSPKYLFRKEGQNVTLSCEQNLNHDAMYWYRQDPGQGLRLIYYSQIVNDFQKGDIAEGYSVSREKKESFPLTVTSAQKNPTAFYLCASSISLADTTGFFGPGTRLTVL.

The V and J genes are TRBV28 and TRBJ1-5; maybe TRBD1 (6 bases). The germline V and J ends were trimmed by 10 bases and 0 bases, with 16 bases remaining between them. Germline CDR1 reads MDHEN; CDR2 reads SYDVKM. The CDR3 consists of 15 residues. CDR3 bases: TGTGCCACCCACGGACAGCTTATTAGCAATCAGCCCCAGCATTTT. This sequence encodes CATHGQLISNQPQHF.

This sequence joins TRBV5-1 and TRBJ2-3, with TRBD2 identical over 12 bases. Trimming removed 5 bases from V and 0 bases from J; junction bases left unmatched: 7. This CDR3 region has 17 residues. The germline V gene has CDR1 SGHRS and CDR2 YFSETQ. The CDR3: CASRTSGGPFSTDTQYF. The CDR3 coding sequence is TGCGCCAGCAGGACTAGCGGGGGACCCTTTAGCACAGATACGCAGTATTTT.

This clone was recorded only once. One end of the junction does not line up with germline, which may come from a read error. The V call is TRBV30, the J call TRBJ1-2; D gene ambiguous. CDR1 GTSNPN and CDR2 SVGIG come from the germline V gene (reference sequence). There are 9 residues in the CDR3. The CDR3 sequence is CAWSPPGNF. DNA for the CDR3: TGTGCCTGGAGTCCCCCGGGGAACTTC.

The gene calls are TRBV24-1 and TRBJ2-3; 13 bases match TRBD2. V lost 4 bases to trimming and J lost 2 bases; unmatched junction nucleotides: 5. The CDR3 runs 17 residues. The germline gives CDR1 KGHDR, CDR2 SFDVKD. As DNA, the CDR3 is TGTGCCACCAGTGACCGGACTAGCGGGGGTCACACAGATACGCAGTATTTT. It specifies CATSDRTSGGHTDTQYF.

This clone showed up just a few times. Since no conserved phenylalanine or tryptophan closes the CDR3, a read error is the likely cause. No DNA is shown, since the ends of the CDR3 on it are uncertain; the CDR3 is the one TCRdb lists. The rearrangement links TRBV23-1 to TRBJ1-1; the D call of TRBD1 is as the table states it, not checked on the DNA. TRBV23-1 is an ORF, and what it does is uncertain. The CDR3 is 11 amino acids in total, end residues counted. CDR3: CASLKGQGGRR.